This T cell receptor (beta chain) was observed in a study of T cell changes during pregnancy in multiple sclerosis. V shed 5 bases and J 4 bases; nucleotides not matched to a gene: 6. The germline CDR1 and CDR2 sequences are PRHDT and FYEKMQ (reference sequence). The CDR3 is 15 amino acids. The data were produced by immunoSEQ multiplex PCR, yet TCRdb's version contains in-frame clones alone and is incomplete. This sample has 20,000 to 25,000 clones, with 85% found just once. Sequences were derived from CD8+ T cells from peripheral blood mononuclear cells, sampled in the first trimester of pregnancy. This receptor was identified in a female donor in good health, enrolled as a control in a pregnancy study. This chain uses TRBV13 with TRBJ2-1, with 9 bases matching TRBD2. CDR3: CASSPRLADYNEQFF. The CDR3 nucleotides read TGTGCCAGCAGCCCCCGACTAGCGGATTACAATGAGCAGTTCTTC.